This TCR beta chain was recovered during a study of human T cells and chemical hapten exposure. This clonotype has at least ten counts. Via MiXCR, TCRdb re-called the RACE reads, giving one row per CDR3 protein. The sample holds roughly 92,000 distinct CDR3 sequences, roughly an eighth seen once. Time point specified: patch test 2, 6 weeks after DPC sensitization. Treatment indicated: therapeutic diphenylcyclopropenone sensitization with weekly scalp DPC. Extraction yielded total RNA from whole blood (unfractionated). Germline V gene sequence: CDR1 MDHEN, CDR2 SYDVKM. This CDR3 comprises 14 residues. Trimming pared 1 base from V and 6 bases from J, leaving 9 bases between.

The material sequenced was whole blood, taken in connection with sensitization to the hapten diphenylcyclopropenone (DPC). This chain joins TRBV28 and TRBJ1-4, with a weak D call TRBD1 (5 bases). The source is a woman aged 40 to 50 with alopecia areata. Some clones in this sample may be carry-over from other donors' samples. CDR3 residues: CASSLSGGDEKLFF. Here the CDR3 DNA reads TGTGCCAGCAGTTTATCCGGGGGGGATGAAAAACTGTTTTTT. Using reference TRBV28 and TRBJ1-4 for the parts outside the CDR3, the full variable domain is DVKVTQSSRYLVKRTGEKVFLECVQDMDHENMFWYRQDPGLGLRLIYFSYDVKMKEKGDIPEGYSVSREKKERFSLILESASTNQTSMYLCASSLSGGDEKLFFGSGTQLSVL.